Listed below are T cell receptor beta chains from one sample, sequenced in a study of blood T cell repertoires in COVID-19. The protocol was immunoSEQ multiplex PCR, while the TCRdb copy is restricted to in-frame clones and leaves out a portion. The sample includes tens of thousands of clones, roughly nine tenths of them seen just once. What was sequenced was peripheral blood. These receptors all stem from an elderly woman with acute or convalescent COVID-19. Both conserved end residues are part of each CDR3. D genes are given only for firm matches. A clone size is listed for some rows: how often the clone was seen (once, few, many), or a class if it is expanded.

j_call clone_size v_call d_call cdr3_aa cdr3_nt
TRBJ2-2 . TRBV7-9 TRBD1 CASSPGTDGDRELFF TGTGCCAGCAGCCCCGGGACAGATGGTGATCGGGAGCTGTTTTTT
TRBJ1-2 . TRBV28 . CASNTGINGYTF TGTGCCAGCAATACAGGGATCAATGGCTACACCTTC
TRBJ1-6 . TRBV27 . CASRKDRKYNSPLHF TGTGCCAGCAGAAAAGACAGAAAATATAATTCACCCCTCCACTTT
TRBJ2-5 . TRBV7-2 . CASSLEAVWRETQYF TGTGCCAGCAGCTTAGAAGCCGTTTGGAGAGAGACCCAGTACTTC
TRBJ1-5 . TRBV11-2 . CASSLTRGQPQHF TGTGCCAGCAGCTTAACTAGGGGGCAGCCCCAGCATTTT
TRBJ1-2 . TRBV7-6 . CASSLAQGYGYTF TGTGCCAGCAGCTTGGCACAGGGCTATGGCTACACCTTC
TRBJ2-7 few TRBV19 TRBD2 CASSRGSGGRSYEQYF TGTGCCAGTAGTAGGGGGTCGGGGGGACGCTCCTACGAGCAGTACTTC
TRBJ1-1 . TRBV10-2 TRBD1 CASRGTGGVTEAFF TGCGCCAGCAGGGGGACAGGGGGAGTCACTGAAGCTTTCTTT
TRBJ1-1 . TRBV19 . CASSIGSYTEAFF TGTGCCAGTAGTATTGGTAGCTACACTGAAGCTTTCTTT
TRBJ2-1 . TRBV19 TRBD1 CASSIVGVGRGLYNEQFF TGTGCCAGTAGTATAGTTGGTGTTGGCAGGGGGCTTTACAATGAGCAGTTCTTC
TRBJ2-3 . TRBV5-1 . CASSLFRASDTQYF TGCGCCAGCAGCTTGTTCAGGGCATCAGATACGCAGTATTTT
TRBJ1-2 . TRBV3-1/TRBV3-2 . CASSQQGLVYGYTF TGTGCCAGCAGCCAACAGGGCCTGGTTTATGGCTACACCTTC
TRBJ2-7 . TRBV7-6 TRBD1 CASSRNPGTDYEQYF TGTGCCAGCAGCCGCAACCCAGGGACAGACTACGAGCAGTACTTC
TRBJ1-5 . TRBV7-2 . CASSLGTNSNQPQHF TGTGCCAGCAGCTTAGGGACAAATAGCAATCAGCCCCAGCATTTT
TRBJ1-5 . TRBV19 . CASSSQSNQPQHF TGTGCCAGTAGCTCACAGAGCAATCAGCCCCAGCATTTT
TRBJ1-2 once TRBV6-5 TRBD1 CASTRGQGYGYTF TGTGCCAGCACCCGAGGACAGGGGTATGGCTACACCTTC
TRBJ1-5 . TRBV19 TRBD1 CASRPGQGGGQPQHF TGTGCCAGTAGACCGGGACAGGGAGGAGGACAGCCCCAGCATTTT
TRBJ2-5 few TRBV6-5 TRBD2 CASSYGFSGGEETQYF TGTGCCAGCAGTTACGGATTTAGCGGGGGAGAAGAGACCCAGTACTTC
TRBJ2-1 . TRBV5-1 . CASSGLGRGEQFF TGCGCCAGCAGCGGGCTTGGCAGGGGTGAGCAGTTCTTC
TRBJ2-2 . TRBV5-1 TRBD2 CASGRSGTSGTGELFF TGCGCCAGCGGCAGATCTGGGACTAGCGGGACCGGGGAGCTGTTTTTT
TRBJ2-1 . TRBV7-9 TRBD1 CASSFRGQGYNEQFF TGTGCCAGCAGCTTTCGGGGACAGGGTTACAATGAGCAGTTCTTC
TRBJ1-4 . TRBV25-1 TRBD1 CASSEHRGGRNEKLFF TGTGCCAGCAGTGAACACCGAGGGGGCCGAAACGAAAAACTGTTTTTT
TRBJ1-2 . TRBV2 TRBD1 CASILPTGENYGYTF TGTGCCAGCATTCTACCGACAGGGGAAAACTATGGCTACACCTTC
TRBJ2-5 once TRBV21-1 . CASSSKLNLAALAGVRQETQYF TGTGCCAGCAGCTCAAAGCTCAACCTCGCCGCTCTAGCGGGGGTCCGACAAGAGACCCAGTACTTC
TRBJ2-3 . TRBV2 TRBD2 CASSEVGLAGGDTQYF TGTGCCAGCAGTGAAGTGGGACTAGCGGGGGGAGATACGCAGTATTTT
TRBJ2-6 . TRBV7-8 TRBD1 CASSLTGVGANVLTF TGTGCCAGCAGCTTAACAGGGGTTGGGGCCAACGTCCTGACTTTC
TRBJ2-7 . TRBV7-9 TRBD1 CASSLEQGASYEQYF TGTGCCAGCAGCTTAGAACAGGGGGCTTCCTACGAGCAGTACTTC
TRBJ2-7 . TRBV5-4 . CASSLANRPYEQYF TGTGCCAGCAGCTTGGCCAACAGGCCCTACGAGCAGTACTTC
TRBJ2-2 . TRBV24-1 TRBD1 CATERQGLGGELFF TGTGCCACCGAGCGACAGGGTCTGGGCGGGGAGCTGTTTTTT